What follows are 15 T cell receptor beta chains derived from one specimen sequenced in a study of Graves' ophthalmopathy and Graves' hyperthyroidism. CDR3 regions of TCR beta were amplified from RNA transcripts. HTBI primers were used in a first-round RT-PCR, which preceded a second-round multiplex PCR. TCRdb itself ran the multiplex PCR reads through MiXCR, one entry per CDR3 protein. The data show over a million distinct CDR3 sequences, with about two fifths seen just once and 8.5% to 14% held by the top ten. The sequencing input was peripheral blood or thyroid tissue (not recorded which). The receptors were sampled from an adult man with Graves' hyperthyroidism.

V gene TRBV4-3 combines with J gene TRBJ1-1; a possible D gene is TRBD1 (5 bases). Trimming removed 0 bases from V and 5 bases from J, with 10 bases in between. CDR1 and CDR2 (germline): LGHNA, YSLEER. The CDR3 has 14 amino acids. In nucleotides, the CDR3 is TGCGCCAGCAGCCAAGATTCAAGGGGTACTGAAGCTTTCTTT. Its protein is CASSQDSRGTEAFF.

This clonotype was counted at least ten times. This chain joins TRBV12-3 or TRBV12-4 and TRBJ1-6; 7 positions agree with TRBD1. This CDR3 spans 13 amino acids. V trimming: 6 bases; J trimming: 8 bases; junction bases outside the gene matches: 4. The CDR3 region has the DNA TGTGCCAGCAGAACAGGGGCGGATTCACCCCTCCACTTT. Protein product: CASRTGADSPLHF.

This clonotype was counted at least ten times. The gene calls are TRBV11-1 and TRBJ1-4; D might be TRBD1 (5 bases). V gave up 5 bases and J gave up 8 bases, with 9 bases separating them. This CDR3 is 12 amino acids long. From germline, CDR1 is SGHAT and CDR2 FQDESV (reference sequence). CDR3 residues: CASSSRDEKLFF. For the CDR3, the DNA is TGTGCCAGCAGCAGCAGGGACGAAAAACTGTTTTTT.

V usage is TRBV2 and J usage is TRBJ1-4; D unresolved. The CDR3 runs 12 residues. Between the trimmed V and J ends, which lost 5 bases and 8 bases, there was a span of 9 bases. CDR1 is SNHLY, CDR2 FYNNEI, per germline. In DNA form, the CDR3 reads TGTGCCAGCAGTCGGGATTGGGAAAAACTGTTTTTT. It is translated as CASSRDWEKLFF. Drawing the rest from reference TRBV2 and TRBJ1-4, the complete variable domain is EPEVTQTPSHQVTQMGQEVILRCVPISNHLYFYWYRQILGQKVEFLVSFYNNEISEKSEIFDDQFSVERPDGSNFTLKIRSTKLEDSAMYFCASSRDWEKLFFGSGTQLSVL.

This clonotype was detected ten times or more. CDR3 bases: TGCAGTGCCAAAGACAGGGATCGGGTAAATCAGCCCCAGCATTTT. Residues: CSAKDRDRVNQPQHF. The chain uses TRBV20-1 and TRBJ1-5, with 7 nucleotides matching TRBD1. V lost 6 bases to trimming and J lost 4 bases; unmatched junction nucleotides: 12. The CDR3 spans 15 residues. Germline-derived CDR1 and CDR2 are DFQATT and SNEGSKA (reference sequence).

This clonotype was seen ten or more times. V is TRBV15 and J is TRBJ1-2, with a weak D call TRBD1 (5 bases). Germline V gene lookup returns CDR1 LNHNV and CDR2 YYDKDF (reference sequence). The length of the CDR3 is 19 residues. Trimming shortened V by 0 bases and J by 8 bases, and 28 bases separated the two germline ends. In DNA, the CDR3 is TGTGCCACCAGCAGAGAGCCAATAGTTCTCCGGGACGGAGTTAACGGCTACACCTTC. Residues: CATSREPIVLRDGVNGYTF. Drawing the rest from reference TRBV15 and TRBJ1-2, the complete variable domain is DAMVIQNPRYQVTQFGKPVTLSCSQTLNHNVMYWYQQKSSQAPKLLFHYYDKDFNNEADTPDNFQSRRPNTSFCFLDIRSPGLGDTAMYLCATSREPIVLRDGVNGYTFGSGTRLTVV.

The table lists this clonotype with many counts. CDR3 sequence (DNA): TGTGCCAGCAGTGACGACACCGCTTACGAGCAGTACTTC. Its protein product is CASSDDTAYEQYF. V gene TRBV12-3 or TRBV12-4 combines with J gene TRBJ2-7; D not certain. The CDR3 totals 13 residues. The V end lost 5 bases, the J end lost 4 bases, and 12 bases lay between the germline ends.

The table lists this clonotype with a count of one. The chain has TRBV25-1 and TRBJ1-2; D ambiguous. Trimming cost V 0 bases and J 6 bases, with 8 bases left between them. Germline CDR1 reads MGHDK; CDR2 reads SYGVNS. The CDR3 covers 13 residues. The CDR3 nucleotides read TGTGCCAGCAGTGAATACCCCACAGATGGCTACACCTTC. It is translated as CASSEYPTDGYTF.

This clonotype was seen many times. The chain joins TRBV7-2 to TRBJ2-7, with a weak D call TRBD1 (6 bases). Trimming pared 5 bases from V and 5 bases from J, leaving 13 bases between. In germline, CDR1 is SGHTA, CDR2 FQGNSA. The CDR3 loop spans 13 amino acids. In DNA, the CDR3 is TGTGCCAGCAGCCCGCCCTACAGGGACGAGCAGTACTTC. It is translated as CASSPPYRDEQYF.

This clonotype was seen once. V is TRBV25-1 and J is TRBJ1-6; D ambiguous. CDR1 and CDR2 (germline): MGHDK, SYGVNS. The CDR3 is 14 amino acids. V was clipped by 3 bases and J by 4 bases, with 7 bases between them. CDR3 in DNA: TGTGCCAGCAGTGACAGATTGTATAATTCACCCCTCCACTTT. Its translation: CASSDRLYNSPLHF.

This clonotype was counted many times. The gene calls are TRBV2 and TRBJ1-4, with D unclear. V lost 7 bases and J 0 bases, leaving 9 bases between the germline ends. The CDR3 length is 14 residues. Germline CDR1 SNHLY, CDR2 FYNNEI. This CDR3 is CASNLEATNEKLFF. CDR3 sequence (DNA): TGTGCCAGCAACTTGGAAGCAACTAATGAAAAACTGTTTTTT.

Ten or more counts support this clonotype. This chain links TRBV20-1 with TRBJ1-2; perhaps TRBD1 as D (5 bases). The CDR3 has 15 residues. CDR1 is DFQATT and CDR2 is SNEGSKA in the germline V gene (reference sequence). The germline V and J ends were trimmed by 0 bases and 2 bases, with 13 bases remaining between them. This CDR3 reads CSARDHEGINYGYTF. The CDR3, as DNA: TGCAGTGCTAGAGATCATGAGGGGATAAACTATGGCTACACCTTC.

This clonotype was seen many times. The rearrangement uses TRBV9 and TRBJ2-7; 8 positions match TRBD1. The junction had 5 bases not matched to a gene; V was cut back by 3 bases and J by 6 bases. CDR1 and CDR2 from the germline V gene are SGDLS and YYNGEE. The CDR3 consists of 13 residues. Here the CDR3 reads CASSAGTGGEQYF. The CDR3 nucleotides read TGTGCCAGCAGCGCCGGGACAGGCGGCGAGCAGTACTTC.

This chain links TRBV29-1 with TRBJ1-5, with D unresolved. Trimming cost V 6 bases and J 0 bases, with 9 bases left between them. This CDR3 is 13 amino acids long. Per the germline V gene, CDR1 is SQVTM and CDR2 is ANQGSEA. CDR3 sequence: CSVTQHSNQPQHF. CDR3 sequence (DNA): TGCAGCGTGACGCAGCATAGCAATCAGCCCCAGCATTTT.

The chain joins TRBV19 to TRBJ2-3; TRBD2 aligns across 7 bases. This CDR3 contains 16 residues. Germline V gene lookup returns CDR1 LNHDA and CDR2 SQIVND (reference sequence). Trimming took 9 bases from V and 6 from J; bases not matched to a gene: 18. The CDR3 nucleotides are TGTGCCAGCAGTTCCCAAAAACACCCCGGGAGGGATACGCAGTATTTT. Translation: CASSSQKHPGRDTQYF.